The 5 T cell receptor beta chains listed next were all sequenced from one sample in a study of T-cell memory formation after mild COVID-19. TCRdb called the 5' RACE reads again in MiXCR, with one record for every CDR3 protein. The sample includes about 360,000 distinct CDR3 sequences, around 14% of them seen just once. The specimen was PBMCs or a T cell subset sorted from them (not recorded which). Receptors originate from a man younger than 35 who had mild COVID-19 (a few samples of this study predate the infection). Cell type and time point are not known.

This clonotype occurred a few times. The rearrangement uses TRBV5-1 and TRBJ2-7; D gene ambiguous. Trimming left V 4 bases short and J 4 bases short, with 12 bases between. Germline lookup yields CDR1 SGHRS and CDR2 YFSETQ. The CDR3 is 13 residues long. CDR3 sequence: CASSPDGQYEQYF. The CDR3 DNA reads as TGCGCCAGCAGCCCTGACGGCCAATACGAGCAGTACTTC.

This chain links TRBV7-2 with TRBJ2-3; perhaps TRBD1 as D (6 bases). This CDR3 comprises 16 residues. V was clipped by 1 base and J by 5 bases, with 16 bases between them. Germline CDR1 and CDR2: SGHTA and FQGNSA. CDR3 amino acids: CASSLERGRGGDTQYF. The CDR3 DNA sequence: TGTGCCAGCAGCTTAGAACGTGGCAGGGGTGGAGATACGCAGTATTTT.

This clonotype has a handful of counts. The rearrangement uses TRBV20-1 and TRBJ2-3, with D possibly matching TRBD2 (6 bases). CDR1 DFQATT and CDR2 SNEGSKA come from the germline V gene (reference sequence). The CDR3 runs to 14 residues. V dropped 2 bases and J dropped 1 base, with 10 bases sitting between them. For the CDR3, the DNA is TGCAGTGCTAGAAACCCGGGGGGCACAGATACGCAGTATTTT. It specifies CSARNPGGTDTQYF.

The CDR3 loop reads CASSSQPYGYTF. CDR3 coding DNA: TGTGCCAGCAGTTCACAGCCCTATGGCTACACCTTC. The chain combines TRBV28 with TRBJ1-2; D uncertain. The CDR3 runs 12 residues. In germline, CDR1 is MDHEN, CDR2 SYDVKM. Deletions cut 4 bases from V and 4 bases from J, with 7 bases between.

The chain carries TRBV19 and TRBJ1-2; TRBD1 aligns across 8 bases. The junction had 12 bases not matched to a gene; V was cut back by 9 bases and J by 3 bases. The CDR3 has 15 amino acids. Germline lookup yields CDR1 LNHDA and CDR2 SQIVND (reference sequence). In DNA form, the CDR3 reads TGTGCCAGCCAACCGACAGGGGAAGGCGACTATGGCTACACCTTC. The encoded protein is CASQPTGEGDYGYTF.